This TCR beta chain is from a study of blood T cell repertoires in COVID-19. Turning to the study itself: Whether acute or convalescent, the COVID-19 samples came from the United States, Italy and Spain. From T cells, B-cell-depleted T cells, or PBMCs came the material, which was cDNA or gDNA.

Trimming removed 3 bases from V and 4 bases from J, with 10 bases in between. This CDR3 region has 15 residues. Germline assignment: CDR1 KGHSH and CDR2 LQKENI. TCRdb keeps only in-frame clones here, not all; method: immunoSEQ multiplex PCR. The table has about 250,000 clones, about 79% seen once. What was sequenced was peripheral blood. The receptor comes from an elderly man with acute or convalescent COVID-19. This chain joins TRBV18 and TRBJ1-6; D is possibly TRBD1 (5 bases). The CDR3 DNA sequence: TGTGCCAGCTCACCTACCCAGGGTTATAATTCACCCCTCCACTTT. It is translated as CASSPTQGYNSPLHF.